Following are 10 T cell receptor beta chains from one sample sequenced in a study of T cell responses to AZD1222 COVID-19 vaccine. Clones were read by immunoSEQ multiplex PCR, and TCRdb kept only the in-frame ones, dropping some. This sample carries some 190,000 clones, just over 90% of them seen once, and the ten largest clones take 1.5% to 2%. The material sequenced was peripheral blood, taken 28 days after the second AZD1222 dose. These receptor sequences come from an adult who received the AZD1222 COVID-19 vaccine.

The chain couples TRBV11-3 to TRBJ2-7; the D is unclear. The CDR3 is 14 residues long. The germline V and J ends were trimmed by 0 bases and 8 bases, with 14 bases remaining between them. In germline, CDR1 is SGHNT, CDR2 YENEEA. The CDR3 DNA is TGTGCCAGCAGCTTAGATCGCGGCAGAACAAAGCAGTACTTC. Its protein product is CASSLDRGRTKQYF.

The chain recombines TRBV2 with TRBJ1-3, with D uncertain. Per the germline V gene, CDR1 is SNHLY and CDR2 is FYNNEI. Trimming cost V 6 bases and J 0 bases, with 9 bases left between them. This CDR3 comprises 14 residues. This CDR3 reads CASRGRSSGNTIYF. The CDR3 DNA reads as TGTGCCAGCAGAGGACGGAGCTCTGGAAACACCATATATTTT. The variable domain in full, with the rest retrieved from reference TRBV2 and TRBJ1-3, is EPEVTQTPSHQVTQMGQEVILRCVPISNHLYFYWYRQILGQKVEFLVSFYNNEISEKSEIFDDQFSVERPDGSNFTLKIRSTKLEDSAMYFCASRGRSSGNTIYFGEGSWLTVV.

The genes are TRBV24-1 and TRBJ2-3; no reliable D call. The V gene lost 4 bases and the J gene lost 7 bases, with 11 bases spanning the gap. The CDR3 has 13 residues. Germline V gives CDR1 KGHDR, CDR2 SFDVKD. The CDR3 DNA sequence: TGTGCCACCAGTGACCCCACTCGAAATACGCAGTATTTT. Amino acids: CATSDPTRNTQYF.

The chain joins TRBV7-2 to TRBJ1-4, with D possibly matching TRBD1 (5 bases). The CDR3 extends over 14 amino acids. The V gene lost 1 base and the J gene lost 3 bases, with 6 bases spanning the gap. Germline V gene sequence: CDR1 SGHTA, CDR2 FQGNSA. Here the CDR3 reads CASSLGGPNEKLFF. CDR3 sequence (DNA): TGTGCCAGCAGCTTAGGGGGACCTAATGAAAAACTGTTTTTT.

The chain combines TRBV6-1 with TRBJ2-6, with no clear D. V lost 3 bases, J lost 0 bases, and 6 bases lay in between. Germline loops: CDR1 MNHNS, CDR2 SASEGT. The CDR3 totals 15 residues. The CDR3 is CASSEWGSGANVLTF. CDR3 bases: TGTGCCAGCAGTGAGTGGGGCTCTGGGGCCAACGTCCTGACTTTC.

V gene TRBV7-9 combines with J gene TRBJ1-4; D remains ambiguous. Germline assignment: CDR1 SEHNR and CDR2 FQNEAQ (reference sequence). The CDR3 has 15 residues. V lost 7 bases and J 8 bases, leaving 20 bases between the germline ends. The CDR3 sequence: CASTIAMGSGEKLFF. The CDR3 nucleotides read TGTGCCAGCACCATCGCAATGGGTTCGGGGGAAAAACTGTTTTTT.

V is TRBV30 and J is TRBJ1-5; 7 bases match TRBD1. The CDR3 runs 17 residues. Germline assignment: CDR1 GTSNPN and CDR2 SVGIG (reference sequence). V dropped 0 bases and J dropped 2; count of bases not matched to a gene: 10. The CDR3 protein is CAWSVRQGVLGNQPQHF. In DNA form, the CDR3 reads TGTGCCTGGAGTGTGCGCCAGGGGGTATTGGGCAATCAGCCCCAGCATTTT.

The rearrangement links TRBV7-3 to TRBJ1-4; unclear D gene. The V gene lost 3 bases and the J gene lost 6 bases, with 14 bases spanning the gap. Germline V gene data show CDR1 as SGHTA and CDR2 as FQGTGA. The CDR3 covers 15 residues. CDR3 bases: TGTGCCAGCAGCTTCACTGGGGATAGGTATGAAAAACTGTTTTTT. It codes for CASSFTGDRYEKLFF.

This clone was seen just once. The chain has TRBV4-1 and TRBJ2-1; 16 bases fit TRBD2. The germline gives CDR1 MGHRA, CDR2 YSYEKL. J gave up 6 bases and V 1 base, and 9 bases lay outside the gene matches. The CDR3 length is 19 residues. CDR3 protein: CASSQGIGTSGGAGNEQFF. In DNA, the CDR3 is TGCGCCAGCAGCCAAGGCATCGGGACTAGCGGGGGGGCAGGCAATGAGCAGTTCTTC.

This clone was seen more than once but under ten times. The junction does not match germline at one end; this may be a read error. The chain recombines TRBV6-5 with TRBJ2-7, with 7 bases lining up with TRBD1. Germline assignment: CDR1 MNHEY and CDR2 SVGAGI. The CDR3 spans 15 residues. The CDR3 loop reads CASSLSGTDSDEQYF. CDR3 nucleotides: TGTGCCAGCAGCTTATCCGGGACAGACTCCGACGAGCAGTACTTC.